What follows are 5 T cell receptor beta chains derived from one specimen sequenced in a study of T cells in Graves' hyperthyroidism and ophthalmopathy. The CDR3 regions of TCR beta were amplified from RNA transcripts. The HTBI primer set was used in a first-round RT-PCR of the TCR CDR3. TCRdb re-called the multiplex PCR reads with MiXCR, one entry per CDR3 protein. Of hundreds of thousands of distinct CDR3 sequences listed, around 20% are singletons. The sequenced sample consisted of blood. Source of these receptors: a man under 40 with Graves' ophthalmopathy.

This clonotype appeared a few times. The chain is built from TRBV20-1 and TRBJ2-1; D unresolved. CDR1 and CDR2 (germline): DFQATT, SNEGSKA (reference sequence). The CDR3 has 13 residues. Trimming left V 0 bases short and J 3 bases short, with 6 bases between. The CDR3: CSARDNSYNEQFF. The CDR3 coding sequence is TGCAGTGCTAGAGACAATAGCTACAATGAGCAGTTCTTC.

This clonotype was detected a few times. This chain connects TRBV2 to TRBJ2-5; maybe TRBD2 (6 bases). The CDR3 covers 11 residues. The V end lost 8 bases, the J end lost 7 bases, and 11 bases lay between the germline ends. Germline CDR1 and CDR2: SNHLY and FYNNEI. CDR3 residues: CASRRAGTQYF. CDR3 coding DNA: TGTGCCAGCCGGAGAGCGGGGACCCAGTACTTC.

This chain links TRBV7-8 with TRBJ2-1, with D uncertain. The V and J ends lost 2 bases and 0 bases respectively, with 11 bases between them. The CDR3 runs to 16 residues. Germline V gene sequence: CDR1 SGHVS, CDR2 FQNEAQ. Written as DNA, the CDR3 is TGTGCCAGCAGCTTAACGGGTTCGAGCTCCTACAATGAGCAGTTCTTC. Translated: CASSLTGSSSYNEQFF. The variable domain in full, completed from reference TRBV7-8 and TRBJ2-1, reads GAGVSQSPRYKVAKRGQDVALRCDPISGHVSLFWYQQALGQGPEFLTYFQNEAQLDKSGLPSDRFFAERPEGSVSTLKIQRTQQEDSAVYLCASSLTGSSSYNEQFFGPGTRLTVL.

V is TRBV20-1 and J is TRBJ2-7; D is perhaps TRBD2 (6 bases). Germline V gene data show CDR1 as DFQATT and CDR2 as SNEGSKA (reference sequence). Trimming took 5 bases from V and 2 from J, leaving 16 bases between them. The CDR3 is 14 amino acids. CDR3 coding DNA: TGCAGTGCTCGCGGAGATAGCGGTCCCTACGAGCAGTACTTC. It is translated as CSARGDSGPYEQYF.

The V call is TRBV29-1, the J call TRBJ2-3, with 11 bases aligning to TRBD2. CDR1 is SQVTM, CDR2 ANQGSEA, per germline. The CDR3 is 14 residues long. The junction had 6 bases not matched to a gene; V was cut back by 8 bases and J by 2 bases. CDR3 sequence reads: CSSSGRAYTDTQYF. CDR3 sequence (DNA): TGCAGCAGTAGCGGGAGGGCCTACACAGATACGCAGTATTTT.